These 24 T cell receptor beta chains were sequenced from one sample in a study of cytomegalovirus exposure and HLA in healthy donors (dated by TCRdb to about 2017). Preparation of the library involved the immunoSEQ multiplex PCR assay. The multiplex PCR relied on a mix of 60 forward primers for TCR Vbeta segments and 13 reverse primers for TCR Jbeta segments. TCRdb re-hosts the immuneACCESS table, in-frame sequences only. Its copies lack some clones; in the studies checked, an unresolved V gene accounts for under half of them, and the cause for the rest is not known. The sample yields 150,000 to 200,000 clones; approximately 80% were counted once. About 1.1% of the sample rests with the top ten. The sequenced material came from PBMCs. All receptors derive from a woman between 35 and 50 years old in good health and CMV-seronegative.

The CDR3 loop is CAWSLGLTGRGDEKLFF. The CDR3 DNA reads as TGTGCCTGGAGCCTGGGCTTAACGGGGAGGGGAGATGAAAAACTGTTTTTT. The rearrangement uses TRBV30 and TRBJ1-4, with D maybe TRBD1 (5 bases). V was clipped by 3 bases and J by 6 bases, with 23 bases between them. Germline CDR1 and CDR2: GTSNPN and SVGIG (reference sequence). This CDR3 region has 17 residues. The full variable domain, its missing parts supplied by reference TRBV30 and TRBJ1-4, is SQTIHQWPATLVQPVGSPLSLECTVEGTSNPNLYWYRQAAGRGLQLLFYSVGIGQISSEVPQNLSASRPQDRQFILSSKKLLLSDSGFYLCAWSLGLTGRGDEKLFFGSGTQLSVL.

This clone was seen only a few times. This chain connects TRBV27 to TRBJ2-7, with 8 bases that match TRBD1. CDR3 length equals 15 residues. Germline trimming cut 6 bases from V and 3 bases from J; bases unmatched to any gene: 10. The germline CDR1 and CDR2 sequences are MNHEY and SMNVEV (reference sequence). The CDR3 coding sequence is TGTGCCAGCAGCTTAGGACAGGGACGATACTACGAGCAGTACTTC. Amino acids: CASSLGQGRYYEQYF.

The V gene is TRBV9, the J gene TRBJ1-1; TRBD1 aligns across 7 bases. The ends lost 4 bases at V and 4 bases at J; junction bases unmatched: 10. CDR1 and CDR2 (germline): SGDLS, YYNGEE. The CDR3 spans 15 residues. The CDR3 is CASSLTGEVATEAFF. The CDR3 region has the DNA TGTGCCAGCAGCCTAACAGGGGAGGTGGCCACTGAAGCTTTCTTT.

The chain is built from TRBV6-4 and TRBJ2-2; 7 bases fit TRBD2. V was pared by 6 bases and J by 4 bases, with 8 bases of the junction left unmatched. The CDR3 is made up of 15 amino acids. The germline gives CDR1 MRHNA, CDR2 SNTAGT. CDR3 in amino acids: CASSGDYGGTGELFF. The CDR3, as DNA: TGTGCCAGCAGCGGGGACTATGGCGGCACCGGGGAGCTGTTTTTT.

The CDR3 loop is CASSYRPLDPAHEQYF. The CDR3 coding sequence is TGTGCCAGCAGCTATAGGCCACTAGACCCAGCCCACGAGCAGTACTTC. V and J are TRBV7-2 and TRBJ2-7; tentative D call: TRBD2 (5 bases). Trimming pared 4 bases from V and 5 bases from J, leaving 21 bases between. Germline loops: CDR1 SGHTA, CDR2 FQGNSA. The CDR3 consists of 16 residues.

This chain connects TRBV13 to TRBJ2-1; 12 nucleotides match TRBD2. J was trimmed by 8 bases and V by 5 bases; bases with no gene match: 10. Germline CDR1 is PRHDT and CDR2 is FYEKMQ (reference sequence). CDR3 length equals 16 residues. The CDR3 DNA follows: TGTGCCAGCAGCCCCCAACTAGCGGGAGGTAGCGATGAGCAGTTCTTC. Translating it yields CASSPQLAGGSDEQFF.

CDR3 sequence (DNA): TGTGCCAGCAGTTACTCTCCTAAACTCATGAACACTGAAGCTTTCTTT. Protein product: CASSYSPKLMNTEAFF. The chain employs TRBV6-6 and TRBJ1-1; no definite D call. The CDR3 sequence is 16 residues long. V lost 0 bases and J 0 bases, leaving 11 bases between the germline ends. In germline, CDR1 is MNHNY, CDR2 SVGAGI (reference sequence).

This clone was found a few times. The chain recombines TRBV19 with TRBJ2-5; D unclear. The V gene lost 11 bases and the J gene lost 4 bases, with 17 bases spanning the gap. Germline V CDR1 and CDR2: LNHDA, SQIVND (reference sequence). The CDR3 covers 13 residues. The CDR3 DNA follows: TGTGCCTCTGGAAGCGAAATCGGAGAGACCCAGTACTTC. Its protein is CASGSEIGETQYF.

This clone was observed a few times. The chain is built from TRBV7-9 and TRBJ2-5; D is unresolved. The J call may be wrong; the DNA end is better matched by TRBJ2-7. The CDR3 consists of 11 residues. Germline V gene lookup returns CDR1 SEHNR and CDR2 FQNEAQ (reference sequence). The DNA of the CDR3 is TGTGCCAGCAGCCGAGGAGACGAGCAGTACTTC. The encoded protein is CASSRGDEQYF.

The CDR3 nucleotides read TGTGCCAGCAGTGAGGGACTGTACAATGAGCAGTTCTTC. This encodes CASSEGLYNEQFF. V gene TRBV2 combines with J gene TRBJ2-1, with a weak D call TRBD2 (6 bases). Between the trimmed V and J ends, which lost 3 bases and 4 bases, there was a span of 7 bases. There are 13 residues in the CDR3. The germline V gene encodes CDR1 SNHLY and CDR2 FYNNEI.

The genes are TRBV9 and TRBJ2-1; TRBD2 agrees at 15 bases. Unmatched junction bases numbered 4, after V lost 0 bases and J lost 6 bases. The CDR3 has 17 residues. Germline V gives CDR1 SGDLS, CDR2 YYNGEE. CDR3 sequence: CASSVAGLAGGLNEQFF. The CDR3 nucleotides are TGTGCCAGCAGCGTAGCCGGACTAGCGGGAGGGCTCAATGAGCAGTTCTTC. The full variable domain, rest sourced from reference TRBV9 and TRBJ2-1, is DSGVTQTPKHLITATGQRVTLRCSPRSGDLSVYWYQQSLDQGLQFLIQYYNGEERAKGNILERFSAQQFPDLHSELNLSSLELGDSALYFCASSVAGLAGGLNEQFFGPGTRLTVL.

The chain has TRBV5-6 and TRBJ1-3; possibly TRBD1 for D (6 bases). Trimming took off 6 bases at V and 0 bases at J, with 13 bases between the two ends. CDR3 length: 15 residues. The germline gives CDR1 SGHDT, CDR2 YYEEEE. The CDR3 sequence: CASTLRGLSGNTIYF. CDR3 nucleotides: TGTGCCAGCACCCTGCGGGGGCTCTCTGGAAACACCATATATTTT.

CDR3 in amino acids: CASRGGGRTTDTQYF. CDR3 DNA sequence: TGTGCCAGCAGGGGTGGCGGGAGGACCACAGATACGCAGTATTTT. The gene calls are TRBV5-6 and TRBJ2-3; 8 nucleotides match TRBD2. CDR1 and CDR2 from the germline V gene are SGHDT and YYEEEE. The CDR3 runs 15 residues. Losses at the gene ends were 5 bases for V and 2 bases for J; bases not matched to a gene: 7.

J is TRBJ1-1 and V is TRBV11-3, with TRBD1 matching 7 bases. The germline V gene has CDR1 SGHNT and CDR2 YENEEA. Unmatched junction bases numbered 4, after V lost 5 bases and J lost 1 base. The CDR3 contains 14 residues. The CDR3: CASSRDSPNTEAFF. The CDR3 DNA is TGTGCCAGCAGCCGGGACAGCCCGAACACTGAAGCTTTCTTT.

This clone was found a few times. The CDR3 loop reads CASSYSGTGEDGELFF. The CDR3 DNA reads TGTGCCAGCAGTTACTCGGGGACAGGGGAGGACGGGGAGCTGTTTTTT. The chain recombines TRBV6-6 with TRBJ2-2; TRBD1 agrees at 10 bases. Trimming at V came to 0 bases and at J to 7 bases, leaving 5 bases not matched to a gene. Germline CDR1 reads MNHNY; CDR2 reads SVGAGI (reference sequence). The CDR3 extends over 16 amino acids.

The chain recombines TRBV14 with TRBJ2-3; the D gene is possibly TRBD2 (6 bases). The germline CDR1 and CDR2 sequences are SGHDN and FVKESK. V lost 2 bases to trimming and J lost 3 bases, with 12 bases between them. The CDR3 totals 15 residues. DNA for the CDR3: TGTGCCAGCAGCCAACGACTAGGAACGACAGATACGCAGTATTTT. Translating it yields CASSQRLGTTDTQYF.

The chain uses TRBV30 and TRBJ2-7; possibly TRBD2 for D (6 bases). Looked up from germline, CDR1 is GTSNPN and CDR2 is SVGIG (reference sequence). There are 13 residues in the CDR3. Trimming left V 3 bases short and J 2 bases short, with 11 bases between. Written as DNA, the CDR3 is TGTGCCTGGAGGGGAGGAGCCGCCTACGAGCAGTACTTC. Protein product: CAWRGGAAYEQYF.

The chain is built from TRBV5-1 and TRBJ2-1; 15 nucleotides align to TRBD2. V trimming: 4 bases; J trimming: 4 bases; junction bases outside the gene matches: 6. The CDR3 length is 17 residues. Germline lookup yields CDR1 SGHRS and CDR2 YFSETQ. The CDR3 coding sequence is TGCGCCAGCAGCCCGGGACTAGCGGGAGGATTTTACAATGAGCAGTTCTTC. It is translated as CASSPGLAGGFYNEQFF.

The chain links TRBV6-5 to TRBJ2-7; 10 positions match TRBD2. In germline, CDR1 is MNHEY, CDR2 SVGAGI. The CDR3 has 14 residues. The trim removed 7 bases at V and 4 bases at J, leaving 7 bases unmatched. The CDR3 bases are TGTGCCAGCACTCAGACTAGCGGGCTGTACGAGCAGTACTTC. It specifies CASTQTSGLYEQYF.

This chain joins TRBV9 and TRBJ2-7; D possibly corresponds to TRBD2 (6 bases). V lost 4 bases and J lost 0, with 17 bases in between. The CDR3 covers 16 residues. Germline V gene lookup returns CDR1 SGDLS and CDR2 YYNGEE. The CDR3 reads CASSPPLSSGSYEQYF. CDR3 nucleotide sequence: TGTGCCAGCAGCCCACCCCTGAGTAGCGGCTCCTACGAGCAGTACTTC.

The CDR3 region is CASSLFTVSGANVLTF. CDR3 DNA sequence: TGTGCCAGCAGCTTATTCACGGTATCTGGGGCCAACGTCCTGACTTTC. The rearrangement links TRBV7-8 to TRBJ2-6, with D unclear. V gave up 2 bases and J gave up 1 base, with 9 bases separating them. This CDR3 is built from 16 residues. CDR1 SGHVS and CDR2 FQNEAQ come from the germline V gene.

This chain links TRBV6-5 with TRBJ1-2; no firm D call. The CDR3 covers 12 residues. V dropped 5 bases and J dropped 4 bases, with 8 bases sitting between them. CDR1 MNHEY and CDR2 SVGAGI come from the germline V gene. The CDR3 protein is CASSEAGYGYTF. CDR3 in DNA: TGTGCCAGCAGTGAAGCCGGCTATGGCTACACCTTC.

The rearrangement uses TRBV7-2 and TRBJ1-1; no definite D call. The CDR3 spans 14 residues. V lost 0 bases and J 7 bases, leaving 12 bases between the germline ends. In germline, CDR1 is SGHTA, CDR2 FQGNSA. The CDR3 bases are TGTGCCAGCAGCTTAGCAGCGTGGCCGAGTGAAGCTTTCTTT. This gives the protein CASSLAAWPSEAFF.

V and J are TRBV5-1 and TRBJ1-6; unclear D gene. CDR3 length equals 13 residues. CDR1 is SGHRS, CDR2 YFSETQ, per germline. V was shortened by 0 bases and J by 10 bases, with 8 bases between the two germline ends. DNA for the CDR3: TGCGCCAGCAGCTTGGCGGGGAGATCACCCCTCCACTTT. Translation: CASSLAGRSPLHF.